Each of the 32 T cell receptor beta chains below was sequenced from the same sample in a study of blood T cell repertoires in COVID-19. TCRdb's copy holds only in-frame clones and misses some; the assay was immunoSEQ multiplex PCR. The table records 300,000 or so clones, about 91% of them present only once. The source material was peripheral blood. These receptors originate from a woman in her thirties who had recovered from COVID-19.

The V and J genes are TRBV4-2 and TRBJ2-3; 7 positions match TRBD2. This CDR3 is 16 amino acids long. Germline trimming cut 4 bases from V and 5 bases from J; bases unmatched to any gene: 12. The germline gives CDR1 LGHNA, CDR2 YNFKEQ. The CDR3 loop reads CASSPDLSGVGDTQYF. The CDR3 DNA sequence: TGTGCCAGCAGCCCCGACCTCAGCGGGGTGGGAGATACGCAGTATTTT.

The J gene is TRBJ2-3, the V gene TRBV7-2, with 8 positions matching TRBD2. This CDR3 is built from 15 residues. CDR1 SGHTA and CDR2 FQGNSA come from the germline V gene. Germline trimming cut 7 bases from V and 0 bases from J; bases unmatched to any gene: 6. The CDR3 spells CASTKSGGSTDTQYF. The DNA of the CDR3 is TGTGCCAGCACCAAGAGCGGGGGAAGCACAGATACGCAGTATTTT. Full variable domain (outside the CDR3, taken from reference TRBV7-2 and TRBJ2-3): GAGVSQSPSNKVTEKGKDVELRCDPISGHTALYWYRQSLGQGLEFLIYFQGNSAPDKSGLPSDRFSAERTGGSVSTLTIQRTQQEDSAVYLCASTKSGGSTDTQYFGPGTRLTVL.

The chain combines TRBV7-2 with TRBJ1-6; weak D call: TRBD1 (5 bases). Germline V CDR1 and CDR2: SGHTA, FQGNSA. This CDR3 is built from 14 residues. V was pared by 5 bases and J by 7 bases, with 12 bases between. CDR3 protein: CASSQSQGNSPLHF. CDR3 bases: TGTGCCAGCAGCCAGAGCCAGGGAAATTCACCCCTCCACTTT.

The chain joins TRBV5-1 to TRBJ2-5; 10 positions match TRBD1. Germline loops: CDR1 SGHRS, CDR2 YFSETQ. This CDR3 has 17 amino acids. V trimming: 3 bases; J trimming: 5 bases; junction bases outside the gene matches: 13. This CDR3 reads CASSSGLTGGAPETQYF. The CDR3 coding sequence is TGCGCCAGCAGCTCCGGGCTGACAGGGGGCGCCCCGGAGACCCAGTACTTC.

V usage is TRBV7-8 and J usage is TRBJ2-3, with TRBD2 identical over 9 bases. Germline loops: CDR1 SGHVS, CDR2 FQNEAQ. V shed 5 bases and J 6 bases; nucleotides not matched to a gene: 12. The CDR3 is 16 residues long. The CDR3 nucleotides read TGTGCCAGCAGCCCGACGGGACTAGCTAGCTCGGATACGCAGTATTTT. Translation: CASSPTGLASSDTQYF.

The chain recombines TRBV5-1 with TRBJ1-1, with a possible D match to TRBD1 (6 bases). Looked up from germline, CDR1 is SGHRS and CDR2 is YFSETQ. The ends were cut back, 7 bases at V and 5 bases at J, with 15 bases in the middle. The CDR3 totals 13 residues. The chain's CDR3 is CASGGARGTEAFF. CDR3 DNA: TGCGCCAGCGGGGGGGCGCGGGGGACTGAAGCTTTCTTT.

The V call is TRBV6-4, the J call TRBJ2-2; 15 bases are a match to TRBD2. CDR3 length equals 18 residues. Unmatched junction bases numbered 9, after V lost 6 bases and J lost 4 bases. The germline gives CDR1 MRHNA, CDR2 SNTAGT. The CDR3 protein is CASSDRTSGGAGTGELFF. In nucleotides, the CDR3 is TGTGCCAGCAGCGATAGGACTAGCGGGGGGGCCGGCACCGGGGAGCTGTTTTTT.

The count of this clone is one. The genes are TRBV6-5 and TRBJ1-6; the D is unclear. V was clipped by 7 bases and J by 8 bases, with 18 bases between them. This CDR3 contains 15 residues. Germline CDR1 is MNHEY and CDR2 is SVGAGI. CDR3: CASTPEAARHSPLHF. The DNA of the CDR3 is TGTGCCAGCACCCCGGAGGCAGCCCGGCATTCACCCCTCCACTTT.

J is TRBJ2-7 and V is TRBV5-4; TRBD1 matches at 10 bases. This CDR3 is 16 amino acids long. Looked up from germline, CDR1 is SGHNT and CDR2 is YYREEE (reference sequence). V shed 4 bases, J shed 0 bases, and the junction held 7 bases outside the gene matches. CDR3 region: CASSPAGTGDSYEQYF. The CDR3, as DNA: TGTGCCAGCAGCCCCGCCGGGACAGGGGACTCCTACGAGCAGTACTTC.

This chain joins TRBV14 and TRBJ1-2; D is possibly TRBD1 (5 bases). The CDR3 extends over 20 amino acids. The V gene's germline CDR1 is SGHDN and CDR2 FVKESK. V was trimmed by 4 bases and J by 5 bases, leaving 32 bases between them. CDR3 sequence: CASSPQALRDSGSLFYGYTF. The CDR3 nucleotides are TGTGCCAGCAGCCCTCAGGCTCTCCGGGACTCCGGATCTTTATTTTATGGCTACACCTTC.

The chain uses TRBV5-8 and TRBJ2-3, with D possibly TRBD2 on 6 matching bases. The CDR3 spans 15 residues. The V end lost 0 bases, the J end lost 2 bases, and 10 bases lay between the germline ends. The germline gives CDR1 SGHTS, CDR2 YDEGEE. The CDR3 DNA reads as TGTGCCAGCAGCTTGGGCGGGGCGGCCACAGATACGCAGTATTTT. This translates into CASSLGGAATDTQYF.

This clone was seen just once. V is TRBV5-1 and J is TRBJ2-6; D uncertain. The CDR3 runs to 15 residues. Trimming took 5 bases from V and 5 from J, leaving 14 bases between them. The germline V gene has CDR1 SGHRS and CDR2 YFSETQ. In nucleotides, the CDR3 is TGCGCCAGCAGTTTCGACACCCCCTGGGCCAACGTCCTGACTTTC. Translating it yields CASSFDTPWANVLTF. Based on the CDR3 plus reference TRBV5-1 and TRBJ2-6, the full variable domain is KAGVTQTPRYLIKTRGQQVTLSCSPISGHRSVSWYQQTPGQGLQFLFEYFSETQRNKGNFPGRFSGRQFSNSRSEMNVSTLELGDSALYLCASSFDTPWANVLTFGAGSRLTVL.

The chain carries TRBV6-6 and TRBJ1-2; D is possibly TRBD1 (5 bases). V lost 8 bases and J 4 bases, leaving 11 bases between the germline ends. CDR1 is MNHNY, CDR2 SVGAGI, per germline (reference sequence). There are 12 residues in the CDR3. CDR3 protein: CASQMGGYGYTF. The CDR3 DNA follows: TGTGCCAGCCAAATGGGGGGCTATGGCTACACCTTC.

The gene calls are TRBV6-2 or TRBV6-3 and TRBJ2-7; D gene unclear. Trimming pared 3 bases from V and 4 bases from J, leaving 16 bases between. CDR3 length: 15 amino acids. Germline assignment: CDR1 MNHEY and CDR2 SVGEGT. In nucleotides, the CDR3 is TGTGCCAGCAGTTATTCTCCAACGAGTCCTTACGAGCAGTACTTC. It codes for CASSYSPTSPYEQYF.

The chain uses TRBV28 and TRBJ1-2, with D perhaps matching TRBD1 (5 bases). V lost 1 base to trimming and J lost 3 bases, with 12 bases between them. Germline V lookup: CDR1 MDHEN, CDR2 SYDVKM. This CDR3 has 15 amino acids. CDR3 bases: TGTGCCAGCAGTTTATCGGCAGGGAGGGACTATGGCTACACCTTC. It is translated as CASSLSAGRDYGYTF.

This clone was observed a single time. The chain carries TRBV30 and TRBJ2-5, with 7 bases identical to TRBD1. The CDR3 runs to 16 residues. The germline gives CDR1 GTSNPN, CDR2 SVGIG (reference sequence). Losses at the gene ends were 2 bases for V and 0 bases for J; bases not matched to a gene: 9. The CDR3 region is CAWSPYPGTDQETQYF. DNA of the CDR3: TGTGCCTGGAGTCCTTACCCCGGGACAGACCAAGAGACCCAGTACTTC.

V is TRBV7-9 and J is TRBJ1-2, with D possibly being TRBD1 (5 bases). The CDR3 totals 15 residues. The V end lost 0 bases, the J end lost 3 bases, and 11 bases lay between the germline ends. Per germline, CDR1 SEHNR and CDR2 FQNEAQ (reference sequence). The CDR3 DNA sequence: TGTGCCAGCAGCTTAGCCGGCGGGGGATACTATGGCTACACCTTC. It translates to CASSLAGGGYYGYTF.

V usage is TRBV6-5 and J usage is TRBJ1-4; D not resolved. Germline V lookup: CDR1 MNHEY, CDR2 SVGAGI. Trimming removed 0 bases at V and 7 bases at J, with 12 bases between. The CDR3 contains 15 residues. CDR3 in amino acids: CASSYSWSGGEKLFF. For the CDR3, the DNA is TGTGCCAGCAGTTACTCGTGGAGTGGAGGTGAAAAACTGTTTTTT.

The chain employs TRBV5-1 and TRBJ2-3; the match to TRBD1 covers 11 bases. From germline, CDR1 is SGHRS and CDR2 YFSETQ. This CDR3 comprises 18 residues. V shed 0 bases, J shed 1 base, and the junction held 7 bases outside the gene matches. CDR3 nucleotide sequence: TGCGCCAGCAGCTTGGGGCTGGGACAGGGGGACGGCACAGATACGCAGTATTTT. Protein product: CASSLGLGQGDGTDTQYF.

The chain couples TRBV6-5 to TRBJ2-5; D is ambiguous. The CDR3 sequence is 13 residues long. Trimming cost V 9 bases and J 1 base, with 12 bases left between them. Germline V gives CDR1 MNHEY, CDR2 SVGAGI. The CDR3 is CASRVAAQETQYF. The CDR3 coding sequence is TGTGCCAGTCGGGTCGCGGCCCAAGAGACCCAGTACTTC.

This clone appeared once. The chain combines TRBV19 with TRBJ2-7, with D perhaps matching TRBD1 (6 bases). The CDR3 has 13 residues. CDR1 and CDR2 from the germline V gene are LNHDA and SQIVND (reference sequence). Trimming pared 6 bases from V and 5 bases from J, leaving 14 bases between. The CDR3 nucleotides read TGTGCCAGTAGCTCCGGACAGTTCGACGAGCAGTACTTC. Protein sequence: CASSSGQFDEQYF.

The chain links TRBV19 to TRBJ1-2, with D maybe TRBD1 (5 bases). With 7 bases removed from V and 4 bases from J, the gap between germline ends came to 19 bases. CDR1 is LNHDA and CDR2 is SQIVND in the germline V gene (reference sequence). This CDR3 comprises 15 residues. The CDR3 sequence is CASKVGGHRTYGYTF. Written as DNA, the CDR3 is TGTGCCAGTAAGGTGGGAGGACACCGGACCTATGGCTACACCTTC.

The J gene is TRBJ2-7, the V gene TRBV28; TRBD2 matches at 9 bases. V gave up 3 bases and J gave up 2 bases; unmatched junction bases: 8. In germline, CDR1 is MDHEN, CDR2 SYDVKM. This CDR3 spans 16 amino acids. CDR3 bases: TGTGCCAGCAGTTTCTTGGGCGGGGGGGCGGCCTACGAGCAGTACTTC. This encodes CASSFLGGGAAYEQYF.

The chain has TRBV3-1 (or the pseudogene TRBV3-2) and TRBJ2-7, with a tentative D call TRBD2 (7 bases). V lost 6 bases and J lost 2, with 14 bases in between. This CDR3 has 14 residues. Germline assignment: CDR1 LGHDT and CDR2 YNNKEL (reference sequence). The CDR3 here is CASSRGGLTYEQYF. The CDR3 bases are TGTGCCAGCAGTCGAGGGGGACTAACCTACGAGCAGTACTTC.

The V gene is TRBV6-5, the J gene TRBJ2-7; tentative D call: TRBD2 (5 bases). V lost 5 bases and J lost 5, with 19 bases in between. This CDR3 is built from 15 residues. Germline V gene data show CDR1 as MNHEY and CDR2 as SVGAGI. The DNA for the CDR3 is TGTGCCAGCAGTCCCCGGACTGCATTCGGCCACGAGCAGTACTTC. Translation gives CASSPRTAFGHEQYF.

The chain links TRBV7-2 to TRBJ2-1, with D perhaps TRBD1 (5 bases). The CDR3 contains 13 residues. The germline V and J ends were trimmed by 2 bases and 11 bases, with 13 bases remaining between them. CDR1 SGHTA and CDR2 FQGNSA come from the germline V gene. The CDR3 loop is CASSLTIAGQQFF. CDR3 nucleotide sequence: TGTGCCAGCAGCTTAACAATAGCAGGGCAGCAGTTCTTC.

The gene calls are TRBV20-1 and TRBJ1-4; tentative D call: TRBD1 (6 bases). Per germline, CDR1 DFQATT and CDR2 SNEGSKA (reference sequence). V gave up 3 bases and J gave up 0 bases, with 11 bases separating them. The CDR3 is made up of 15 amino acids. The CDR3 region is CSASKGVATNEKLFF. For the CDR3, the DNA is TGCAGTGCTAGTAAGGGGGTAGCAACTAATGAAAAACTGTTTTTT.

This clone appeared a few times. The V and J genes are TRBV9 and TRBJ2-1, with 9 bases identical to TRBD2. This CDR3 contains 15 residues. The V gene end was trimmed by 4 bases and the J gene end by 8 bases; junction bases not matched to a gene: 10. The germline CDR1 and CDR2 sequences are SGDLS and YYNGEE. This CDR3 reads CASSTSSGTSYEQFF. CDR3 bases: TGTGCCAGCAGCACATCTTCCGGGACTAGCTATGAGCAGTTCTTC.

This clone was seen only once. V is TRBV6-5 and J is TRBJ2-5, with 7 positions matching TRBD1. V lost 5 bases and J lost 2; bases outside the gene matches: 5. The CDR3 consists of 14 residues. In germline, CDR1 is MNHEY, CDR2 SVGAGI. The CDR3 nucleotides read TGTGCCAGCAGTAGGGACAGTGGTCAAGAGACCCAGTACTTC. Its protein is CASSRDSGQETQYF.

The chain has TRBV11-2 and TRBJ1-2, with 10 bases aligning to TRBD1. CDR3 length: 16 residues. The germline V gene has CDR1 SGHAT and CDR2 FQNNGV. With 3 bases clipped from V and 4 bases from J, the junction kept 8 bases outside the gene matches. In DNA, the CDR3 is TGTGCCAGCAGCTTTAACCGTGACAGGGGGCTCTATGGCTACACCTTC. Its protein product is CASSFNRDRGLYGYTF.

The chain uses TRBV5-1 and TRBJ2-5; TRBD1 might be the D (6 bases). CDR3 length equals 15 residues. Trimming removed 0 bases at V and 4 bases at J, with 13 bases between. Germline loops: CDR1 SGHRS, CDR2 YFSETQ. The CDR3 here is CASSLEGGSPETQYF. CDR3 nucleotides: TGCGCCAGCAGCTTGGAAGGGGGATCCCCAGAGACCCAGTACTTC.

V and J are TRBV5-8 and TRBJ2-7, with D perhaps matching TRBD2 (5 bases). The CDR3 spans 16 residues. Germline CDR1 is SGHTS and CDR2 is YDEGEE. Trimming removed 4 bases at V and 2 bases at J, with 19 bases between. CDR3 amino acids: CASSRPLEAGAYEQYF. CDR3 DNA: TGTGCCAGCAGCAGACCACTAGAGGCAGGAGCCTACGAGCAGTACTTC. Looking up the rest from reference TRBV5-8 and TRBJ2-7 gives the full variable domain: EAGVTQSPTHLIKTRGQQATLRCSPISGHTSVYWYQQALGLGLQFLLWYDEGEERNRGNFPPRFSGRQFPNYSSELNVNALELEDSALYLCASSRPLEAGAYEQYFGPGTRLTVT.